These 3 T cell receptor beta chains share one sample of origin, sequenced in a study of CD8+ T cells in alopecia areata (dated by TCRdb to about 2018). The label giving this sample's time point can be read as: 4 weeks on oral tofacitinib. The sample's treatment or condition label, in plain terms: oral pan-JAK inhibitor, 5-10 mg twice daily. The library came from the immunoSEQ multiplex PCR assay. RNA was extracted from all samples and reverse transcribed into cDNA as template for TCR sequencing. TCRdb re-hosts the immuneACCESS table, in-frame sequences only. Its copies lack some clones; in the studies checked, an unresolved V gene accounts for under half of them, and the cause for the rest is not known. This sample is represented by some 220,000 clones; under 75% of them were singletons. The top ten hold roughly 1.6% of the sample. The sample here was CD4+ T cells sorted from blood, taken at week 4, from a patient treated with tofacitinib. The receptors come from a human donor with alopecia areata.

This chain uses TRBV4-3 with TRBJ2-7; 7 bases map to TRBD2. The CDR3 is 15 amino acids. Germline CDR1 reads LGHNA; CDR2 reads YSLEER. The trim removed 1 base at V and 3 bases at J, leaving 6 bases unmatched. The CDR3 loop reads CASSQASGGFYEQYF. The DNA of the CDR3 is TGCGCCAGCAGCCAAGCCTCCGGGGGGTTCTACGAGCAGTACTTC.

As regards this clone: Other DNA sequences in this sample translate to the same CDR3. The CDR3 bases are TGCAGCGCTGGACAGGGTGGGAACACTGAAGCTTTCTTT. Translation: CSAGQGGNTEAFF. The chain recombines TRBV29-1 with TRBJ1-1; TRBD1 aligns across 8 bases. Germline assignment: CDR1 SQVTM and CDR2 ANQGSEA. J lost 1 base, V lost 7 bases, and 5 bases had no gene match. This CDR3 is 13 amino acids long.

The chain has TRBV6-5 and TRBJ1-2; D is ambiguous. This CDR3 has 15 residues. Trimming stripped 0 bases from V and 2 bases from J, with 10 bases between. The germline CDR1 and CDR2 sequences are MNHEY and SVGAGI. CDR3 sequence (DNA): TGTGCCAGCAGTTACTCTGCGAAAGGGAACTATGGCTACACCTTC. Translated: CASSYSAKGNYGYTF.